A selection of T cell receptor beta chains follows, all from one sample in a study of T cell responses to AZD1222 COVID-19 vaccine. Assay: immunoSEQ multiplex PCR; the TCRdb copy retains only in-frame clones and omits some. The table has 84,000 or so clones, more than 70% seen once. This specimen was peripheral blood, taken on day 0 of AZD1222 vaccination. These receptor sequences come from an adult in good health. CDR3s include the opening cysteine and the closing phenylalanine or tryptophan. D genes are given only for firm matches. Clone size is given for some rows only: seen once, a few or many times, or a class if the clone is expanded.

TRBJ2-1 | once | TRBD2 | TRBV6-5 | TGTGCCAGCAGCTTACTAGCGGGTCTATACAATGAGCAGTTCTTC | CASSLLAGLYNEQFF
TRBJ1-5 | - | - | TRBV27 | TGTGCCAGCAGTTCTGCGGGGGGCCGGAGCAATCAGCCCCAGCATTTT | CASSSAGGRSNQPQHF
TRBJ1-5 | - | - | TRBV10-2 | TGCGCCAGCAAGAAGGACCTATCTTTATCGGATAATCAGCCCCAGCATTTT | CASKKDLSLSDNQPQHF
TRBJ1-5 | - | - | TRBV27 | TGTGCCAGCAGTTTGGTAGGGCAGCCCCAGCATTTT | CASSLVGQPQHF
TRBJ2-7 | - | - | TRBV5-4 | TGTGCCAGCAGCCTGGGACCGCTCTCCTACGAGCAGTACTTC | CASSLGPLSYEQYF
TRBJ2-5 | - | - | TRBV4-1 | TGCGCCAGCAGCCGGGACACCCGAAGGTCGGCCCAGTACTTC | CASSRDTRRSAQYF
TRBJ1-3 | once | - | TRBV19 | TGTGCCAGTACCGTCTCTGGAAACACCATATATTTT | CASTVSGNTIYF
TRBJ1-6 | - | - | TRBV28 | TGTGCCAGCACCTCACCTGGGGGCCTCAATTCACCCCTCCACTTT | CASTSPGGLNSPLHF
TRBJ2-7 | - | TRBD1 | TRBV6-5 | TGTGCCAGCAGTTACGGGGACAGCCGCTCGGGCGAGCAGTACTTC | CASSYGDSRSGEQYF
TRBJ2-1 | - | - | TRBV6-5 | TGTGCCAGCAGTTACTCTGGTAGCGGTTCGTACAATGAGCAGTTCTTC | CASSYSGSGSYNEQFF
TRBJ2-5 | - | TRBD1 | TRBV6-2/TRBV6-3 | TGTGCCAGCAGTTACACAGGGGGTGGAGAGACCCAGTACTTC | CASSYTGGGETQYF
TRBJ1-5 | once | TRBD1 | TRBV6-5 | TGTGCCAGCAGAGGGACAGGGTTCGCTCAGCCCCAGCATTTT | CASRGTGFAQPQHF
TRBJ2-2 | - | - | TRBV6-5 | TGTGCCAGCAGGAGCGGCTCCGTAAGCGGGGAGCTGTTTTTT | CASRSGSVSGELFF
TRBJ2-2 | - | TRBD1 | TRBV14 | TGTGCCAGCAGCCAAGATTCGGCCAGGGGGTTCCCGAACACCGGGGAGCTGTTTTTT | CASSQDSARGFPNTGELFF
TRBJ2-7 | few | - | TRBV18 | TGTGCCAGCTCACCTCCGACAGCCCGCTCCTACGAGCAGTACTTC | CASSPPTARSYEQYF
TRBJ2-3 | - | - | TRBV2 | TGTGCCAGCACCCCTCAGGGATTCGGGGCAGATACGCAGTATTTT | CASTPQGFGADTQYF
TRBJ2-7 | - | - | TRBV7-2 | TGTGCCAGCAGCTTGGGGGACGGAACCTACGAGCAGTACTTC | CASSLGDGTYEQYF
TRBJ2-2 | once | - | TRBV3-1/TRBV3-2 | TGTGCCAGCAGCCGGGCCCGAGGGGAGCTGTTTTTT | CASSRARGELFF
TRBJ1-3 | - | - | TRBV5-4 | TGTGCCAGCAGCTTGACAGGGCCCCTAACTGGAAACACCATATATTTT | CASSLTGPLTGNTIYF
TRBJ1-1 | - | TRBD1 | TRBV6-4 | TGTGCCAGCAGTGGGACAGGGTACACTGAAGCTTTCTTT | CASSGTGYTEAFF
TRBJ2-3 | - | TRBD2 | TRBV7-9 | TGTGCCAGCAGCTTCTTCTCAGCGGGAGTCACAGATACGCAGTATTTT | CASSFFSAGVTDTQYF
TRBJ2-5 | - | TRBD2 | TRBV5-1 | TGCGCCAGCAGCTTGGAACTAGCGGCGCACTTTCAAGAGACCCAGTACTTC | CASSLELAAHFQETQYF
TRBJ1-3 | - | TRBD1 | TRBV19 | TGTGCCAGTAGCTCTGGACAGGCTGGAAACACCATATATTTT | CASSSGQAGNTIYF
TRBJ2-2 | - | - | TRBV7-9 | TGTGCCAGCAGCTCCCATATAACCGGGGAGCTGTTTTTT | CASSSHITGELFF
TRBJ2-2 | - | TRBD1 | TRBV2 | TGTGCCAGCAGACGGGACAGGGAGAACACCGGGGAGCTGTTTTTT | CASRRDRENTGELFF
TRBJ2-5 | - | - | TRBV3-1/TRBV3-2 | TGTGCCAGCCTGGAGGGGGCGGGGGAGACCCAGTACTTC | CASLEGAGETQYF
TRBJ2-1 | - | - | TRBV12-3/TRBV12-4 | TGTGCCAGCTCGCTCACCGGTGAGCAGTTCTTC | CASSLTGEQFF
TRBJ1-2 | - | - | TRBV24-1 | TGTGCCACCAGTGATTCAGGGAACGAAGGCTACACCTTC | CATSDSGNEGYTF
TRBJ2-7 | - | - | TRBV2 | TGTGCCAGCAGTTTCCGTTACGAGCAGTACTTC | CASSFRYEQYF
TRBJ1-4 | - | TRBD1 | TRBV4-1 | TGCGCCAGCAGCCAGGACAGGGGAGGAGAAAAACTGTTTTTT | CASSQDRGGEKLFF
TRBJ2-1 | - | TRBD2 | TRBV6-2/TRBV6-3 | TGTGCCAGCAGTTACGGGCTAGCGGGGCCCCAGTTCTTC | CASSYGLAGPQFF